Listed below are T cell receptor beta chains from one sample, sequenced in a study of blood T cell repertoires in COVID-19. Only in-frame clones appear in the TCRdb table, and some are missing; sequencing was by immunoSEQ multiplex PCR. The sample carries about 40,000 clones, about 86% recorded once. The sequenced sample consisted of peripheral blood. The receptors originated from a woman aged 55-70 years with acute or convalescent COVID-19. The CDR3 runs from the conserved cysteine through the conserved F or W. D genes are given only for firm matches. Only part of the rows carry a size: once, few, many, or a class if the clone is expanded.

v_call	d_call	j_call	clone_size	cdr3_nt	cdr3_aa
TRBV6-5	.	TRBJ1-5	.	TGTGCCAGCAGACCACAGGGAAATCAGCCCCAGCATTTT	CASRPQGNQPQHF
TRBV29-1	.	TRBJ2-5	.	TGCAGCGTCCAGACAGCAGAGACCCAGTACTTC	CSVQTAETQYF
TRBV3-1/TRBV3-2	TRBD2	TRBJ2-1	.	TGTGCCAGCAGCCAAGCTCCGGGGGGGGGACTTTACAATGAGCAGTTCTTC	CASSQAPGGGLYNEQFF
TRBV20-1	.	TRBJ2-4	.	TGCAGTGCTAGTGATCCGGCCAAAAACATTCAGTACTTC	CSASDPAKNIQYF
TRBV6-5	TRBD1	TRBJ1-2	.	TGTGCCAGCTCGGACAGGTGGAACTATGGCTACACCTTC	CASSDRWNYGYTF
TRBV7-2	.	TRBJ2-1	.	TGTGCCAGCAGCTTATCACGGGAGCAAAATGAGCAGTTCTTC	CASSLSREQNEQFF
TRBV7-2	TRBD2	TRBJ2-1	.	TGTGCCAGCAGCCTGACTAGCGGGGGTTACAATGAGCAGTTCTTC	CASSLTSGGYNEQFF
TRBV6-6	.	TRBJ1-2	few	TGTGCCAGCAGTTACATCTACAGCGGCTACACCTTC	CASSYIYSGYTF
TRBV18	TRBD1	TRBJ2-7	.	TGTGCCAGCCGGTATACAGGGGCGGGCGAGCAGTACTTC	CASRYTGAGEQYF
TRBV10-3	TRBD2	TRBJ2-3	.	TGTGCCATCAGCTCATTAGCGGGGGTATCCACAGATACGCAGTATTTT	CAISSLAGVSTDTQYF
TRBV7-3	TRBD2	TRBJ2-7	.	TGTGCCAGCAGCCCCCGGGTTTTGGGCGGGGGGGCGGGCGAGCAGTACTTC	CASSPRVLGGGAGEQYF
TRBV4-1	.	TRBJ1-2	.	TGCGCCAGCAGCCAAGATCCTTCCTATGGCTACACCTTC	CASSQDPSYGYTF
TRBV6-5	TRBD1	TRBJ1-5	.	TGTGCCAGCATACGGGACAGAGATCAGCCCCAGCATTTT	CASIRDRDQPQHF
TRBV11-2	TRBD2	TRBJ2-3	.	TGTGCCAGCAGCTTAAAAGCTAGCGGAAGCACAGATACGCAGTATTTT	CASSLKASGSTDTQYF
TRBV9	TRBD1	TRBJ1-4	.	TGTGCCAGCAGCGCCGATTACAGGGGTTGGGAAAAACTGTTTTTT	CASSADYRGWEKLFF
TRBV28	.	TRBJ1-6	.	TGTGCCAGCAGCTTCGGACTCCAGAGCGACTCCTATAATTCACCCCTCCACTTT	CASSFGLQSDSYNSPLHF
TRBV5-1	TRBD1	TRBJ2-1	.	TGCGCCAGCAGGACCCAGGGGGAGAATGAGCAGTTCTTC	CASRTQGENEQFF
TRBV9	.	TRBJ2-1	.	TGTGCCAGCAGCGTCATTGGGGGCGCGGACAATGAGCAGTTCTTC	CASSVIGGADNEQFF
TRBV11-2	.	TRBJ2-7	.	TGTGCCAGCAGCTTAACAGGAAACGAGCAGTACTTC	CASSLTGNEQYF
TRBV19	.	TRBJ1-1	.	TGTGCCAGTAGTCGGGACATTTTCGCTGAAGCTTTCTTT	CASSRDIFAEAFF
TRBV29-1	.	TRBJ1-5	.	TGCAGCCTAGGGCGGGGAAGGAATCAGCCCCAGCATTTT	CSLGRGRNQPQHF
TRBV7-9	.	TRBJ2-1	.	TGTGCCAGCAGCTTAGCGGGGGGGCACAATGAGCAGTTCTTC	CASSLAGGHNEQFF
TRBV19	TRBD1	TRBJ1-2	.	TGTGCCAGTAGTATGGTAAAGGGGGCAATAGACTATGGCTACACCTTC	CASSMVKGAIDYGYTF
TRBV12-3/TRBV12-4	.	TRBJ1-3	.	TGTGCCAGCAGTGCCCCAGGGGTCAACACCATATATTTT	CASSAPGVNTIYF
TRBV5-1	TRBD1	TRBJ1-2	.	TGCGCCAGCAGCTTTTCCGGGACAGGTACCTATGGCTACACCTTC	CASSFSGTGTYGYTF
TRBV3-1/TRBV3-2	TRBD1	TRBJ2-6	.	TGTGCCAGCACCGGGACAGCCCAAACTGGGGCCAACGTCCTGACTTTC	CASTGTAQTGANVLTF
TRBV3-1/TRBV3-2	TRBD1	TRBJ1-1	.	TGTGCCAGCAGCCCCCAATCGGGCAGGGGGGACGCTTTCTTT	CASSPQSGRGDAFF